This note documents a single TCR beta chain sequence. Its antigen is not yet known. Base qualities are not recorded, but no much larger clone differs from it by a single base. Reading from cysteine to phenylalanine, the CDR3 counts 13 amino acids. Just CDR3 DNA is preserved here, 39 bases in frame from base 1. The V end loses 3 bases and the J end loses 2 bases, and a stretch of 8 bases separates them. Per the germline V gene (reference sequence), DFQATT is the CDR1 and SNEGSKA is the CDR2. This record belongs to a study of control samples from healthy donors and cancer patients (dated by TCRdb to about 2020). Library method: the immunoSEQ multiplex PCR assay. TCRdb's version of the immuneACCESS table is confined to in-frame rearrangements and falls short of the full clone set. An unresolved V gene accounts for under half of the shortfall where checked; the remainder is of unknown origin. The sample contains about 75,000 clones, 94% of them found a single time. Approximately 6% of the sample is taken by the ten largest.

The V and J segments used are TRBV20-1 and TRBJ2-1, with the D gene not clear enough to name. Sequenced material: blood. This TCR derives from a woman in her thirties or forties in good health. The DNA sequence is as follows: TGCAGTGCTAGTCAGGTCACCTACAATGAGCAGTTCTTC. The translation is CSASQVTYNEQFF.